Many counts were recorded for the clone carrying this T cell receptor (beta chain). What it binds is unknown. The data belong to a study of post-analysis software for immune sequencing data. The wider study: Disease trajectories encompassed relapsing-remitting, secondary progressive and progressive-relapsing multiple sclerosis. Study conclusions and caveats: Controls' normalized Chao1 diversity significantly exceeded that of multiple sclerosis patients. Strong co-clustering by F measure was evident for samples that had been prepared in the same batch. Patients had higher frequencies than controls of four to six TRBV segments, including TRBV5-6, TRBV5-1 and TRBV20-1.

Unique-molecular-identifier-tagged TCR beta cDNA libraries were used. Input of roughly 1 to 11 million T cells yielded 500,000 to 650,000 cDNA molecules. TCRdb passed the PCR reads through MiXCR, listing each CDR3 protein once. The table shows approximately 730,000 distinct CDR3 sequences, with roughly 27% occurring only once. Trimming shortened V by 0 bases and J by 4 bases, and 11 bases separated the two germline ends. Germline V CDR1 and CDR2: DFQATT, SNEGSKA (reference sequence). This CDR3 comprises 14 residues. The sequence derives from a girl aged 5 to 17 with multiple sclerosis. Sequencing was done on a sample of blood. This chain connects TRBV20-1 to TRBJ2-3; weak D call: TRBD2 (5 bases). For the CDR3, the DNA is TGCAGTGCTAGAGATCAACTAGGCGCAGATACGCAGTATTTT. It encodes CSARDQLGADTQYF.